The present entry profiles one TCR beta chain with its context. Antigen specificity is unknown. The V end lost 0 bases, the J end lost 2 bases, and 7 bases lay between the germline ends. The CDR3 has 14 residues. In germline, CDR1 is MNHEY, CDR2 SVGAGI. Assay used: immunoSEQ multiplex PCR; TCRdb lists only in-frame clones, some missing. Of about 12,000 clones in the sample, more than 70% are singletons; the top ten hold 2% to 2.5%. The sample originates from a study of chemoradiotherapy in HPV16-positive cancers. Study-level points and caveats: The functional HPV-specific definition rests on just a couple of HPV16-positive patients.

The sequence was collected from a human donor with HPV-associated anogenital cancer. The chain couples TRBV6-5 to TRBJ1-2, with D possibly matching TRBD1 (5 bases). Sampling was performed from a patient who underwent chemoradiotherapy. The CDR3 DNA reads TGTGCCAGCAGTTACTCTAGGGGAAACTATGGCTACACCTTC. Its protein is CASSYSRGNYGYTF.